The following is a T cell receptor (beta chain) sequence with its context. The source of the sample is a study of blood T cell repertoires in COVID-19. Study at large: The analysed material was cDNA or gDNA that came from T cells, B-cell-depleted T cells, or PBMCs.

TCRdb's table, derived via immunoSEQ multiplex PCR, lists solely in-frame clones and lacks some. The sample holds some 210,000 clones; approximately 91% are singletons and the top ten take 5.5% to 8%. The CDR3 is 16 residues long. V lost 1 base to trimming and J lost 5 bases; unmatched junction nucleotides: 11. CDR1 is LGHDT, CDR2 YNNKEL, per germline (reference sequence). The chain has TRBV3-1 (or the pseudogene TRBV3-2) and TRBJ2-7, with 7 nucleotides matching TRBD2. The specimen was peripheral blood. The TCR was taken from a man in his fifties or sixties who had recovered from COVID-19. CDR3 loop: CASSQGGRRESHEQYF. For the CDR3, the DNA is TGTGCCAGCAGCCAAGGGGGCAGGCGGGAGTCACACGAGCAGTACTTC.